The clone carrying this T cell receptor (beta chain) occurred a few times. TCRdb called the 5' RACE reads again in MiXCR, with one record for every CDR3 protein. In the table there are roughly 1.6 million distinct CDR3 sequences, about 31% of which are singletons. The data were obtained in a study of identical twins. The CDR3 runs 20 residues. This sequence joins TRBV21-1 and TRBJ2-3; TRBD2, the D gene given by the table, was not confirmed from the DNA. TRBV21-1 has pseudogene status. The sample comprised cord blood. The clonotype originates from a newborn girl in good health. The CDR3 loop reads CASSKRWGLAGPLSTDTQYF. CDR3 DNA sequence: TGTGCCAGCAGCAAACGGTGGGGACTAGCGGGCCCTCTTAGCACAGATACGCAGTATTTT.